This section outlines one T cell receptor (beta chain) sequence together with its context. The antigen is not known. The data originate from a study of cytomegalovirus exposure and HLA in healthy donors. Broader study findings: Several of the most significant clusters were apparently associated with common viral pathogens in a later analysis.

The PCR made use of 60 Vbeta and 13 Jbeta primers. Assay used: immunoSEQ multiplex PCR; TCRdb lists only in-frame clones, some missing. The profile covers about 160,000 clones, with roughly 80% appearing a single time and more than 2% taken by the ten largest. Material for sequencing was PBMCs. The clonotype comes from a man aged 50 or older in good health and CMV-seropositive.

CDR3 DNA: TGCGCCAGCAGCTGGCCAGGGGCCAACACCGGGGAGCTGTTTTTT. It yields the protein CASSWPGANTGELFF. The chain recombines TRBV5-1 with TRBJ2-2; TRBD1 is a possible D gene (6 bases). This CDR3 is built from 15 residues. The V and J ends lost 3 bases and 2 bases respectively, with 11 bases between them. From germline, CDR1 is SGHRS and CDR2 YFSETQ.